Shown below are 21 T cell receptor beta chains from a single sample sequenced in a study of cytomegalovirus exposure and HLA in healthy donors. It was with 60 Vbeta and 13 Jbeta primers that the PCR ran. Sequencing was performed with immunoSEQ multiplex PCR; in TCRdb, only in-frame clones are kept and a portion is missing. The data hold 150,000 to 200,000 clones, with 77% observed a single time. Material: PBMCs. The receptors originated from a woman aged 25 to 39 in good health and CMV-seropositive.

This clone was observed a single time. The gene calls are TRBV2 and TRBJ2-2; 13 bases are shared with TRBD2. V lost 6 bases, J lost 6 bases, and 7 bases stayed unmatched. Germline-derived CDR1 and CDR2 are SNHLY and FYNNEI. The CDR3 spans 16 residues. CDR3 coding DNA: TGTGCCAGCAGAACCGGACTAGCGGGAGCAGCCGGGGAGCTGTTTTTT. The encoded protein is CASRTGLAGAAGELFF.

V gene TRBV7-2 combines with J gene TRBJ2-2; TRBD1 matches at 11 bases. The CDR3 consists of 17 residues. Germline V lookup: CDR1 SGHTA, CDR2 FQGNSA. V gave up 5 bases and J gave up 6 bases; unmatched junction bases: 11. In DNA form, the CDR3 reads TGTGCCAGCAGCCTCCAATGGGACAGGGGGTTTTCCGGGGAGCTGTTTTTT. Translating gives CASSLQWDRGFSGELFF. Full variable domain (rest looked up from reference TRBV7-2 and TRBJ2-2): GAGVSQSPSNKVTEKGKDVELRCDPISGHTALYWYRQSLGQGLEFLIYFQGNSAPDKSGLPSDRFSAERTGGSVSTLTIQRTQQEDSAVYLCASSLQWDRGFSGELFFGEGSRLTVL.

The chain joins TRBV6-1 to TRBJ1-5; possible D gene TRBD1, 5 bases. Germline CDR1 and CDR2: MNHNS and SASEGT. The CDR3 is 13 amino acids. Trimming took 2 bases from V and 9 from J, leaving 11 bases between them. This CDR3 reads CASSESGALPQHF. The CDR3 DNA reads TGTGCCAGCAGTGAAAGCGGGGCACTGCCCCAGCATTTT.

V gene TRBV4-3 combines with J gene TRBJ1-2, with TRBD1 as a possible D gene (6 bases). CDR1 is LGHNA and CDR2 is YSLEER in the germline V gene. With 3 bases removed from V and 0 bases from J, the gap between germline ends came to 20 bases. CDR3 size: 18 residues. The CDR3 is CASSQGLDGGLANYGYTF. CDR3 DNA sequence: TGCGCCAGCAGCCAGGGTCTTGACGGGGGGCTAGCTAACTATGGCTACACCTTC.

The chain employs TRBV10-3 and TRBJ2-1; 14 bases align to TRBD2. The V segment lost 5 bases and the J segment 9 bases; nucleotides outside the gene matches: 9. The CDR3 spans 16 residues. Germline V gene data show CDR1 as ENHRY and CDR2 as SYGVKD. The CDR3 loop reads CAISLAGLAGEGEQFF. The CDR3 nucleotides read TGTGCCATCAGTCTTGCGGGACTAGCGGGAGAGGGTGAGCAGTTCTTC.

DNA for the CDR3: TGCGCCAGCAGCTTGGTTGCAGACTACGAGCAGTACTTC. This encodes CASSLVADYEQYF. V is TRBV5-1 and J is TRBJ2-7; D gene unclear. CDR1 is SGHRS, CDR2 YFSETQ, per germline. Trimming stripped 0 bases from V and 3 bases from J, with 7 bases between. The CDR3 loop spans 13 amino acids. The whole variable domain, remainder taken from reference TRBV5-1 and TRBJ2-7, is KAGVTQTPRYLIKTRGQQVTLSCSPISGHRSVSWYQQTPGQGLQFLFEYFSETQRNKGNFPGRFSGRQFSNSRSEMNVSTLELGDSALYLCASSLVADYEQYFGPGTRLTVT.

J is TRBJ2-7 and V is TRBV7-2; TRBD1 matches 11 bases. The CDR3 runs 12 residues. V was pared by 9 bases and J by 7 bases, with 5 bases of the junction left unmatched. Germline CDR1 is SGHTA and CDR2 is FQGNSA. The CDR3 DNA is TGTGCCAGTGGGACAGGGGGGTGGGAGCAGTACTTC. Translated: CASGTGGWEQYF.

The chain carries TRBV15 and TRBJ1-5; D ambiguous. Trimming stripped 0 bases from V and 3 bases from J, with 21 bases between. Germline V lookup: CDR1 LNHNV, CDR2 YYDKDF (reference sequence). The CDR3 has 19 amino acids. In DNA, the CDR3 is TGTGCCACCAGCAGAGATCCGGGTAGGTCAGTAACCAACAATCAGCCCCAGCATTTT. Amino acid sequence: CATSRDPGRSVTNNQPQHF.

This clone is a singleton in its sample. CDR3 loop: CASSLDPGQPRAQYF. CDR3 nucleotide sequence: TGTGCCAGCAGTTTAGACCCCGGACAGCCTCGCGCCCAGTACTTC. The rearrangement uses TRBV28 and TRBJ2-5, with D possibly being TRBD1 (6 bases). In germline, CDR1 is MDHEN, CDR2 SYDVKM. The CDR3 runs 15 residues. The germline V and J ends were trimmed by 2 bases and 9 bases, with 19 bases remaining between them.

The chain is built from TRBV15 and TRBJ1-4, with D unresolved. Germline CDR1 and CDR2: LNHNV and YYDKDF (reference sequence). This CDR3 has 14 amino acids. The V gene lost 3 bases and the J gene lost 3 bases, with 8 bases spanning the gap. The CDR3 nucleotides are TGTGCCACCAGCAGTCGCCTAGCTAATGAAAAACTGTTTTTT. Protein sequence: CATSSRLANEKLFF.

The rearrangement joins TRBV28 to TRBJ2-5; 10 bases are shared with TRBD1. This CDR3 is built from 16 residues. Germline lookup yields CDR1 MDHEN and CDR2 SYDVKM. Unmatched junction bases numbered 3, after V lost 2 bases and J lost 0 bases. This CDR3 reads CASSLRDRGYQETQYF. CDR3 sequence (DNA): TGTGCCAGCAGTTTAAGGGACAGGGGCTACCAAGAGACCCAGTACTTC.

This clone was seen a handful of times. This sequence joins TRBV28 and TRBJ2-4, with TRBD1 matching over 7 bases. Germline lookup yields CDR1 MDHEN and CDR2 SYDVKM. The CDR3 consists of 15 residues. V shed 1 base and J 3 bases; nucleotides not matched to a gene: 3. In DNA form, the CDR3 reads TGTGCCAGCAGTTTATCCCCAGGGGGCAAAAACATTCAGTACTTC. It translates to CASSLSPGGKNIQYF.

The CDR3 spells CASSSTGGQETQYF. The CDR3 DNA reads TGTGCCAGCAGCTCAACAGGGGGGCAAGAGACCCAGTACTTC. J is TRBJ2-5 and V is TRBV5-4, with 8 bases lining up with TRBD1. This CDR3 spans 14 amino acids. V lost 3 bases, J lost 2 bases, and 3 bases stayed unmatched. Germline-derived CDR1 and CDR2 are SGHNT and YYREEE (reference sequence). Variable domain in full (rest from reference TRBV5-4 and TRBJ2-5): ETGVTQSPTHLIKTRGQQVTLRCSSQSGHNTVSWYQQALGQGPQFIFQYYREEENGRGNFPPRFSGLQFPNYSSELNVNALELDDSALYLCASSSTGGQETQYFGPGTRLLVL.

The genes are TRBV5-4 and TRBJ2-7; D is ambiguous. V was clipped by 0 bases and J by 2 bases, with 6 bases between them. This CDR3 region has 13 residues. From germline, CDR1 is SGHNT and CDR2 YYREEE (reference sequence). The CDR3 loop reads CASSLDRAYEQYF. CDR3 coding DNA: TGTGCCAGCAGCTTGGACAGAGCCTACGAGCAGTACTTC.

The genes are TRBV20-1 and TRBJ2-3; 8 positions match TRBD1. V lost 3 bases and J lost 12; bases outside the gene matches: 5. The CDR3 covers 11 residues. Germline values: CDR1 DFQATT, CDR2 SNEGSKA (reference sequence). In nucleotides, the CDR3 is TGCAGTGCTAGTTACGGACAGGGCCAGTATTTT. The encoded protein is CSASYGQGQYF.

The CDR3: CASSLGVADSYNEQFF. In DNA form, the CDR3 reads TGTGCCAGCAGCTTAGGGGTAGCGGACTCCTACAATGAGCAGTTCTTC. The chain recombines TRBV7-9 with TRBJ2-1; D may be TRBD2 (6 bases). The CDR3 consists of 16 residues. Germline CDR1 reads SEHNR; CDR2 reads FQNEAQ (reference sequence). V was pared by 1 base and J by 0 bases, with 10 bases between.

The rearrangement uses TRBV2 and TRBJ2-1, with TRBD2 matching over 13 bases. Germline CDR1 reads SNHLY; CDR2 reads FYNNEI. With 6 bases clipped from V and 8 bases from J, the junction kept 7 bases outside the gene matches. There are 15 residues in the CDR3. The CDR3 region has the DNA TGTGCCAGCAGCCAATCACTAGCGGGAGGGCATGAGCAGTTCTTC. Its translation is CASSQSLAGGHEQFF.

This chain joins TRBV30 and TRBJ2-7; the D gene is possibly TRBD2 (6 bases). Per germline, CDR1 GTSNPN and CDR2 SVGIG (reference sequence). V lost 2 bases and J lost 5, with 19 bases in between. CDR3 length: 15 residues. The CDR3 DNA reads as TGTGCCTGGAGTTCTGGAGGGGACCCGAGGGACGAGCAGTACTTC. It is translated as CAWSSGGDPRDEQYF.

The chain uses TRBV2 and TRBJ2-1; 8 bases are shared with TRBD1. J lost 1 base, V lost 1 base, and 15 bases had no gene match. CDR1 is SNHLY, CDR2 FYNNEI, per germline. The CDR3 sequence is 20 residues long. The CDR3, as DNA: TGTGCCAGCAGTGAAGTGAAGGAGGCAGGGGGCAGTAGATCCTACAATGAGCAGTTCTTC. Translating gives CASSEVKEAGGSRSYNEQFF.

The genes are TRBV5-1 and TRBJ1-2; TRBD1 matches 9 bases. The CDR3 runs 15 residues. Per the germline V gene, CDR1 is SGHRS and CDR2 is YFSETQ. Trimming at V came to 5 bases and at J to 5 bases, leaving 10 bases not matched to a gene. CDR3 sequence reads: CASRPGTGNFYGYTF. The CDR3 region has the DNA TGCGCCAGCAGGCCCGGGACAGGGAATTTTTATGGCTACACCTTC.

The chain combines TRBV28 with TRBJ2-7; 8 positions agree with TRBD1. The CDR3 has 16 amino acids. Losses at the gene ends were 4 bases for V and 2 bases for J; bases not matched to a gene: 10. Germline-derived CDR1 and CDR2 are MDHEN and SYDVKM. CDR3 sequence (DNA): TGTGCCAGCAGTTCTTTGGGACAGGTGGGAACCTACGAGCAGTACTTC. Its translation: CASSSLGQVGTYEQYF.